Listed below are T cell receptor beta chains from one sample, sequenced in a study of control samples from healthy donors and cancer patients. Sequenced by immunoSEQ multiplex PCR; TCRdb stores in-frame clones only, minus some. The data contain about 220,000 clones, around 94% of them singletons. What was sequenced was blood. The receptors were sampled from a man aged 50 to 59 in good health. Each CDR3 is given with its conserved first and last residue. The D gene is left open where the match is weak. Clone size is not always given. Where it is, it says once, few, many or a class for expanded clones.

>-|TRBJ2-1|TRBV18|TRBD2
CASSPGTSGGGQFF
TGTGCCAGCTCACCCGGGACTAGCGGCGGTGGGCAGTTCTTC
>-|TRBJ1-3|TRBV5-1|TRBD1
CASSVQGAPGNTIYF
TGCGCCAGCAGCGTACAGGGGGCGCCTGGAAACACCATATATTTT
>-|TRBJ2-3|TRBV5-1|-
CASSFQGYTDTQYF
TGCGCCAGCAGCTTTCAGGGCTACACAGATACGCAGTATTTT
>-|TRBJ1-1|TRBV28|-
CATQGPLNTEAFF
TGTGCCACCCAGGGCCCCCTGAACACTGAAGCTTTCTTT
>once|TRBJ1-2|TRBV6-5|-
CASMESIGYYGYTF
TGTGCCAGCATGGAGTCGATTGGCTACTATGGCTACACCTTC
>-|TRBJ2-3|TRBV19|TRBD2
CASSHGLAAGLSGTDTQYF
TGTGCCAGTAGCCATGGACTAGCGGCAGGACTTAGCGGCACAGATACGCAGTATTTT
>-|TRBJ2-1|TRBV24-1|-
CATSDLRDGHNEQFF
TGTGCCACCAGTGACCTGCGGGACGGACACAATGAGCAGTTCTTC
>-|TRBJ1-2|TRBV12-3/TRBV12-4|-
CASSLNYGYTF
TGTGCCAGCAGTCTTAACTATGGCTACACCTTC
>-|TRBJ1-1|TRBV3-1/TRBV3-2|-
CASRGGKNTEAFF
TGTGCCAGCAGAGGCGGGAAGAACACTGAAGCTTTCTTT
>-|TRBJ2-7|TRBV6-9|-
CASSYPRAPPSNEQYF
TGTGCCAGCAGTTACCCGCGGGCCCCACCATCCAACGAGCAGTACTTC
>-|TRBJ1-6|TRBV18|TRBD1
CASSGQGNSPLHF
TGTGCCAGCTCAGGACAGGGTAATTCACCCCTCCACTTT
>-|TRBJ2-1|TRBV5-1|-
CASSSLARLYNEQFF
TGCGCCAGCAGCTCGCTAGCGCGCTTATACAATGAGCAGTTCTTC
>-|TRBJ1-5|TRBV6-2/TRBV6-3|TRBD1
CASSYTETGGRSNQPQHF
TGTGCCAGCAGTTACACCGAGACAGGGGGTCGGAGCAATCAGCCCCAGCATTTT
>-|TRBJ1-1|TRBV19|-
CASRTRLMNTEAFF
TGTGCCAGTAGAACCCGCCTTATGAACACTGAAGCTTTCTTT
>-|TRBJ1-6|TRBV7-2|-
CASSVGVGSPLHF
TGTGCCAGCAGCGTAGGGGTAGGTTCACCCCTCCACTTT
>-|TRBJ1-5|TRBV5-1|-
CASSLGQSSNQPQHF
TGCGCCAGCAGCTTGGGTCAGAGTAGCAATCAGCCCCAGCATTTT
>once|TRBJ2-3|TRBV20-1|-
CSARGSDTQYF
TGCAGTGCTAGGGGGTCCGATACGCAGTATTTT
>-|TRBJ2-2|TRBV7-6|TRBD1
CASSLGDRGNTGELFF
TGTGCCAGCAGCTTAGGGGACAGGGGGAACACCGGGGAGCTGTTTTTT
>-|TRBJ2-7|TRBV30|TRBD1
CAEGTGGGTYEQYF
TGTGCCGAAGGGACAGGGGGAGGAACCTACGAGCAGTACTTC
>-|TRBJ1-1|TRBV7-2|-
CASSLIGFLGEAFF
TGTGCCAGCAGCTTAATTGGATTTTTGGGGGAAGCTTTCTTT
>few|TRBJ1-2|TRBV4-1|TRBD1
CASSQVGDSAYGGYTF
TGCGCCAGCAGCCAAGTGGGGGACAGTGCCTATGGTGGCTACACCTTC
>-|TRBJ1-2|TRBV11-2|TRBD1
CASSLRWQGAHGYTF
TGTGCCAGCAGCTTACGGTGGCAGGGGGCGCATGGCTACACCTTC
>-|TRBJ1-1|TRBV5-6|-
CASSLTGGITEAFF
TGTGCCAGCAGCTTGACGGGAGGGATTACTGAAGCTTTCTTT
>-|TRBJ1-3|TRBV2|TRBD1
CASRTGTGNTIYF
TGTGCCAGCAGGACAGGGACGGGAAACACCATATATTTT
>-|TRBJ2-7|TRBV7-9|TRBD2
CASRGGPHEQYF
TGTGCCAGCCGGGGGGGCCCCCACGAGCAGTACTTC
>-|TRBJ2-1|TRBV9|-
CASSVSAGAFGEQFF
TGTGCCAGCAGCGTATCAGCAGGAGCATTCGGTGAGCAGTTCTTC
>-|TRBJ1-1|TRBV9|TRBD1
CASSPFGGGEYTEAFF
TGTGCCAGCAGCCCCTTTGGAGGGGGCGAGTATACTGAAGCTTTCTTT
>-|TRBJ1-1|TRBV6-4|TRBD1
CATRQGGTEAFF
TGTGCCACTAGACAGGGGGGAACTGAAGCTTTCTTT
>-|TRBJ2-7|TRBV2|-
CASSYGSYEQYF
TGTGCCAGCAGCTACGGCTCCTACGAGCAGTACTTC
>-|TRBJ1-3|TRBV28|TRBD1
CASSLLTGTGAGNTIYF
TGTGCCAGCAGTTTACTGACCGGGACAGGGGCCGGAAACACCATATATTTT
>-|TRBJ1-5|TRBV4-1|TRBD1
CASSLLLGGSGQPQHF
TGCGCCAGCAGCCTCCTACTAGGGGGCTCGGGTCAGCCCCAGCATTTT
>-|TRBJ1-1|TRBV3-1/TRBV3-2|-
CASSQVGQRPNTEAFF
TGTGCCAGCAGCCAAGTAGGACAGAGACCTAACACTGAAGCTTTCTTT
>-|TRBJ2-3|TRBV10-3|TRBD2
CAISQTSGADTQYF
TGTGCCATCAGTCAGACTAGCGGGGCAGATACGCAGTATTTT
>-|TRBJ2-1|TRBV2|-
CASSGEPTIGEQFF
TGTGCCAGCAGTGGTGAGCCGACGATTGGTGAGCAGTTCTTC
>once|TRBJ2-1|TRBV18|TRBD2
CASSPGTSGLGEQFF
TGTGCCAGCTCACCAGGGACTAGCGGGTTGGGTGAGCAGTTCTTC
>-|TRBJ2-7|TRBV6-5|-
CASSRTAQVDEQYF
TGTGCCAGCAGCAGGACAGCTCAGGTGGATGAGCAGTACTTC
>once|TRBJ2-5|TRBV24-1|-
CATSDSIETQYF
TGTGCCACCAGTGATTCGATCGAGACCCAGTACTTC
>-|TRBJ1-6|TRBV28|TRBD1
CASSFAAGTGDSPLHF
TGTGCCAGCAGTTTTGCAGCCGGGACAGGGGATTCACCCCTCCACTTT
>-|TRBJ2-3|TRBV9|-
CASGGPGRVDTQYF
TGTGCCAGCGGGGGGCCTGGCAGGGTGGATACGCAGTATTTT
>-|TRBJ2-2|TRBV2|TRBD2
CASSLRGLAGGSAGELFF
TGTGCCAGCAGTCTAAGGGGACTAGCGGGGGGTAGCGCCGGGGAGCTGTTTTTT
>-|TRBJ1-4|TRBV25-1|-
CASSDSSLLEKLFF
TGTGCCAGCAGTGACAGCAGCCTCCTTGAAAAACTGTTTTTT
>-|TRBJ1-6|TRBV2|-
CASSVSLKHSPLHF
TGTGCCAGCAGTGTCAGTCTGAAACATTCACCCCTCCACTTT
>-|TRBJ2-5|TRBV5-1|-
CASSPDRLQGGTQYF
TGCGCCAGCAGCCCGGATCGCCTCCAAGGGGGGACCCAGTACTTC
>-|TRBJ2-5|TRBV10-3|-
CAISGGQFFRETQYF
TGTGCCATCAGTGGAGGACAGTTCTTCAGGGAGACCCAGTACTTC
>-|TRBJ1-1|TRBV19|TRBD1
CASSIRGTGVAFF
TGTGCCAGTAGTATTAGGGGGACAGGAGTAGCTTTCTTT
>-|TRBJ2-1|TRBV24-1|-
CATASREMGKSYNEQFF
TGTGCCACCGCCTCAAGGGAGATGGGGAAATCCTACAATGAGCAGTTCTTC
>-|TRBJ2-4|TRBV3-1/TRBV3-2|-
CASSQSVHSVDKNIQYF
TGTGCCAGCAGCCAGTCCGTCCACAGCGTAGACAAAAACATTCAGTACTTC
>once|TRBJ2-7|TRBV5-1|TRBD2
CASSFGGDSYEQYF
TGCGCCAGCAGCTTCGGGGGGGACTCCTACGAGCAGTACTTC